Listed here are 15 T cell receptor beta chains from one sample, sequenced in a study of vaccination and CD4 T cells after COVID-19. The antigens for these receptors are not known. Once obtained from cultured CD4+ T cells, the DNA was sequenced using the Oncomine TCR Beta short-read assay. TCRdb fed the PCR reads into MiXCR, producing one record per CDR3 protein. The data show around 15,000 distinct CDR3 sequences, around three fifths seen once. As to treatment: approximately nine-day PBMC culture with coronavirus spike peptide pools or control peptides (ViraFEST assay). Sequencing used CD4+ T cells from blood, cultured in vitro. Source of these receptors: a human donor who had recovered from COVID-19.

This rearrangement joins TRBV7-9 to TRBJ2-7, with a possible D match to TRBD1 (6 bases). With 4 bases removed from V and 4 bases from J, the gap between germline ends came to 8 bases. The CDR3 is made up of 12 amino acids. From germline, CDR1 is SEHNR and CDR2 FQNEAQ (reference sequence). CDR3 sequence reads: CASSSGEYEQYF. Written as DNA, the CDR3 is TGTGCCAGCAGCTCAGGGGAGTACGAGCAGTACTTC.

This clonotype was detected a few times. The chain recombines TRBV7-2 with TRBJ1-2; tentatively, D is TRBD1 (5 bases). The CDR3 consists of 13 residues. Germline V lookup: CDR1 SGHTA, CDR2 FQGNSA. The V end lost 1 base, the J end lost 8 bases, and 11 bases lay between the germline ends. The CDR3, as DNA: TGTGCCAGCAGCTTAGGGGGGACGGGAGGCTACACCTTC. The encoded protein is CASSLGGTGGYTF.

This chain joins TRBV27 and TRBJ1-1; 12 nucleotides agree with TRBD1. Germline CDR1 and CDR2: MNHEY and SMNVEV (reference sequence). V lost 3 bases to trimming and J lost 6 bases; unmatched junction nucleotides: 5. This CDR3 spans 15 amino acids. For the CDR3, the DNA is TGTGCCAGCAGTTTCCGGGACAGGGGGCAGCCTGAAGCTTTCTTT. It yields the protein CASSFRDRGQPEAFF.

This rearrangement joins TRBV12-3 or TRBV12-4 to TRBJ1-3, with D possibly matching TRBD1 (5 bases). This CDR3 comprises 13 residues. V was clipped by 5 bases and J by 3 bases, with 8 bases between them. The CDR3 loop reads CASSRDGGNTIYF. The CDR3 DNA follows: TGTGCCAGCAGTCGGGACGGTGGAAACACCATATATTTT.

This clonotype was seen a few times. The chain carries TRBV24-1 and TRBJ1-5; D uncertain. V lost 3 bases and J 1 base, leaving 9 bases between the germline ends. The CDR3 length is 15 residues. CDR1 is KGHDR and CDR2 is SFDVKD in the germline V gene. The DNA of the CDR3 is TGTGCCACCAGTGATGCCCAGAACAGCAATCAGCCCCAGCATTTT. Protein: CATSDAQNSNQPQHF.

The rearrangement joins TRBV24-1 to TRBJ1-5; D is perhaps TRBD1 (5 bases). This CDR3 has 14 residues. In germline, CDR1 is KGHDR, CDR2 SFDVKD. Trimming took off 3 bases at V and 5 bases at J, with 10 bases between the two ends. CDR3 sequence reads: CATSDRDLYQPQHF. The CDR3 bases are TGTGCCACCAGTGATCGGGACCTCTATCAGCCCCAGCATTTT.

This clonotype was found a few times. V gene TRBV20-1 combines with J gene TRBJ1-6; TRBD1 matches at 7 bases. There are 14 residues in the CDR3. Germline V gene data show CDR1 as DFQATT and CDR2 as SNEGSKA (reference sequence). V lost 4 bases, J lost 5 bases, and 5 bases stayed unmatched. The CDR3 DNA reads as TGCAGTGCTAAGGGACAGTCAAATAATTCACCCCTCCACTTT. Protein: CSAKGQSNNSPLHF.

The chain links TRBV20-1 to TRBJ2-7; perhaps TRBD2 as D (6 bases). Germline assignment: CDR1 DFQATT and CDR2 SNEGSKA (reference sequence). This CDR3 comprises 17 residues. V shed 6 bases and J shed 4 bases, with 28 bases lying between them. CDR3 coding DNA: TGCAGTGCCCCGACTGGGCGGGGTCGGAACGGTGGGTACGAGCAGTACTTC. It specifies CSAPTGRGRNGGYEQYF.

This clonotype was observed a handful of times. In nucleotides, the CDR3 is TGTGCCTGGAGTCACCAGGGAGGCTACACCTTC. Translating gives CAWSHQGGYTF. The rearrangement uses TRBV30 and TRBJ1-2; D might be TRBD1 (5 bases). V was shortened by 2 bases and J by 8 bases, with 9 bases between the two germline ends. This CDR3 has 11 amino acids. Germline V lookup: CDR1 GTSNPN, CDR2 SVGIG (reference sequence).

The rearrangement joins TRBV15 to TRBJ2-2; the match to TRBD1 covers 10 bases. Trimming cost V 10 bases and J 0 bases; bases outside gene matches: 2. CDR3 size: 14 residues. CDR1 is LNHNV and CDR2 is YYDKDF in the germline V gene (reference sequence). CDR3 sequence: CAIGQGANTGELFF. In DNA, the CDR3 is TGTGCCATTGGACAGGGGGCGAACACCGGGGAGCTGTTTTTT.

This clonotype showed up just a few times. Written as DNA, the CDR3 is TGTGCCTGGAGTGGACAGGGGGACACTGAAGCTTTCTTT. Translation gives CAWSGQGDTEAFF. V usage is TRBV30 and J usage is TRBJ1-1, with 9 bases lining up with TRBD1. The V segment lost 1 base and the J segment 3 bases; nucleotides outside the gene matches: 0. Germline CDR1 reads GTSNPN; CDR2 reads SVGIG (reference sequence). This CDR3 comprises 13 residues.

This clonotype was seen only a few times. CDR3 coding DNA: TGTGCCAGCAGCCCAGACTGGGATGGGGCAACAGATACGCAGTATTTT. This translates into CASSPDWDGATDTQYF. This sequence joins TRBV7-2 and TRBJ2-3, with D tentatively TRBD1 (5 bases). V was clipped by 5 bases and J by 3 bases, with 18 bases between them. The CDR3 contains 16 residues. Germline CDR1 and CDR2: SGHTA and FQGNSA.

This clonotype was detected only a few times. The V call is TRBV11-2, the J call TRBJ1-5; D uncertain. The germline CDR1 and CDR2 sequences are SGHAT and FQNNGV. The V end was cut by 0 bases, the J end by 4 bases, with 4 bases between. This CDR3 has 13 residues. CDR3: CASSLDVNQPQHF. The CDR3 nucleotides are TGTGCCAGCAGCTTAGACGTAAATCAGCCCCAGCATTTT.

This clonotype was counted a few times. The chain couples TRBV11-2 to TRBJ2-4, with D possibly TRBD2 on 5 matching bases. The CDR3 has 16 residues. CDR1 and CDR2 from the germline V gene are SGHAT and FQNNGV. Trimming took off 5 bases at V and 0 bases at J, with 14 bases between the two ends. CDR3 sequence reads: CASSPLRRIAKNIQYF. The CDR3 DNA follows: TGTGCCAGCAGCCCCTTGAGGAGGATAGCCAAAAACATTCAGTACTTC.

The chain couples TRBV6-2 or TRBV6-3 to TRBJ2-7; 8 positions match TRBD1. V was clipped by 4 bases and J by 3 bases; unmatched bases: 14. The germline V gene has CDR1 MNHEY and CDR2 SVGEGT. The CDR3 extends over 17 amino acids. Here the CDR3 DNA reads TGTGCCAGCAGTTCTGAATTGGGGACAGGTTTGGGCTACGAGCAGTACTTC. The encoded protein is CASSSELGTGLGYEQYF.